A single sample is the source of the 10 T cell receptor beta chains below, sequenced in a study of blood T cell repertoires in COVID-19. TCRdb keeps only in-frame clones here, not all; method: immunoSEQ multiplex PCR. The data hold 170,000 or so clones, with about 87% observed a single time. Specimen: peripheral blood. All receptors derive from a man aged 40-49 years with active or convalescent COVID-19.

The chain combines TRBV7-3 with TRBJ2-2; 10 bases align to TRBD1. V trimming: 5 bases; J trimming: 7 bases; junction bases outside the gene matches: 4. CDR3 size: 14 residues. The V gene's germline CDR1 is SGHTA and CDR2 FQGTGA. This CDR3 reads CASSLGQGLGELFF. The DNA of the CDR3 is TGTGCCAGCAGCCTGGGACAGGGGCTCGGGGAGCTGTTTTTT. The variable domain in full, completed from reference TRBV7-3 and TRBJ2-2, reads GAGVSQTPSNKVTEKGKYVELRCDPISGHTALYWYRQSLGQGPEFLIYFQGTGAADDSGLPNDRFFAVRPEGSVSTLKIQRTERGDSAVYLCASSLGQGLGELFFGEGSRLTVL.

V gene TRBV5-6 combines with J gene TRBJ2-7; TRBD2 is a possible D gene (5 bases). The V end lost 1 base, the J end lost 2 bases, and 16 bases lay between the germline ends. Per the germline V gene, CDR1 is SGHDT and CDR2 is YYEEEE. The CDR3 has 16 amino acids. This CDR3 is CASSLRGSGIAYEQYF. In DNA form, the CDR3 reads TGTGCCAGCAGCTTGCGGGGATCGGGGATAGCCTACGAGCAGTACTTC.

In its sample, this clone was seen a few times. This rearrangement joins TRBV5-6 to TRBJ2-7; D possibly corresponds to TRBD2 (5 bases). V lost 0 bases and J lost 0, with 13 bases in between. CDR1 is SGHDT, CDR2 YYEEEE, per germline. The CDR3 covers 16 residues. DNA for the CDR3: TGTGCCAGCAGCTTGGTGGGCGGGTTCCGCTCCTACGAGCAGTACTTC. It specifies CASSLVGGFRSYEQYF.

Here the CDR3 DNA reads TGTGCCAGCAGCGTAGGCCCCCTGAGAAACACAGATACGCAGTATTTT. Protein: CASSVGPLRNTDTQYF. The chain carries TRBV9 and TRBJ2-3, with D unresolved. From germline, CDR1 is SGDLS and CDR2 YYNGEE. CDR3 length: 16 residues. V was pared by 0 bases and J by 2 bases, with 13 bases between.

V gene TRBV27 combines with J gene TRBJ1-1; D ambiguous. The CDR3 length is 13 residues. V lost 8 bases, J lost 0 bases, and 10 bases lay in between. The germline V gene encodes CDR1 MNHEY and CDR2 SMNVEV (reference sequence). The CDR3 sequence is CASGRAMNTEAFF. The CDR3, as DNA: TGTGCCAGCGGGAGGGCTATGAACACTGAAGCTTTCTTT.

The V and J genes are TRBV19 and TRBJ2-5; weak D call: TRBD2 (5 bases). CDR1 and CDR2 (germline): LNHDA, SQIVND (reference sequence). This CDR3 spans 11 amino acids. V gave up 3 bases and J gave up 8 bases, with 7 bases separating them. DNA of the CDR3: TGTGCCAGTAGTATGGGAGTTACCCAGTACTTC. It is translated as CASSMGVTQYF.

The chain recombines TRBV7-9 with TRBJ1-3; D is uncertain. Germline CDR1 is SEHNR and CDR2 is FQNEAQ (reference sequence). The CDR3 contains 13 residues. DNA for the CDR3: TGTGCTCTGGGCGTTGACTCTGGAAACACCATATATTTT. This encodes CALGVDSGNTIYF.

J is TRBJ2-1 and V is TRBV9; 8 bases agree with TRBD2. Germline V lookup: CDR1 SGDLS, CDR2 YYNGEE. This CDR3 contains 15 residues. V dropped 4 bases and J dropped 4; count of bases not matched to a gene: 7. The CDR3 nucleotides are TGTGCCAGCAGCCTCTTACGGGGGGGATACAATGAGCAGTTCTTC. Amino acid sequence: CASSLLRGGYNEQFF.

The chain recombines TRBV28 with TRBJ2-2; the D gene is possibly TRBD1 (6 bases). V gave up 8 bases and J gave up 6 bases, with 16 bases separating them. The CDR3 is 14 amino acids. From germline, CDR1 is MDHEN and CDR2 SYDVKM. CDR3 bases: TGTGCCAGCTTCGGACAGTTCGGACCCGGGGAGCTGTTTTTT. It encodes CASFGQFGPGELFF.

This clone was picked up one time. J is TRBJ2-5 and V is TRBV27, with D perhaps matching TRBD2 (6 bases). The CDR3 has 13 residues. Germline CDR1 MNHEY, CDR2 SMNVEV (reference sequence). The V and J ends lost 3 bases and 5 bases respectively, with 10 bases between them. CDR3 region: CASSFGGPETQYF. Written as DNA, the CDR3 is TGTGCCAGCAGTTTCGGGGGTCCGGAGACCCAGTACTTC.